Presented here are 19 T cell receptor beta chains from one specimen sequenced in a study of Graves' ophthalmopathy and Graves' hyperthyroidism. Amplification of TCR beta CDR3 regions used RNA transcripts. HTBI primers were used in a first-round RT-PCR, which preceded a second-round multiplex PCR. From the multiplex PCR reads, TCRdb called clonotypes with MiXCR, one entry per CDR3 protein. The table records 400,000 to 450,000 distinct CDR3 sequences, under 25% of them present only once. Sequencing was done on a sample of peripheral blood. The receptors here all came from a woman under 30 with stable Graves' hyperthyroidism.

This clonotype was observed once. The chain is built from TRBV11-2 and TRBJ2-5, with a weak D call TRBD1 (5 bases). V was shortened by 4 bases and J by 5 bases, with 14 bases between the two germline ends. Germline V gene data show CDR1 as SGHAT and CDR2 as FQNNGV. The CDR3 is made up of 14 amino acids. For the CDR3, the DNA is TGTGCCAGCAGCTCATCCGGACATTGGGAGACCCAGTACTTC. As protein: CASSSSGHWETQYF.

Details on this clonotype: A much larger clone differs by one base, so this may be a read error. The CDR3 loop reads CASSEPSSETKYF. The DNA for the CDR3 is TGCGCCAGCAGTGAACCTAGCTCAGAGACCAAGTACTTC. The V gene is TRBV5-1, the J gene TRBJ2-5, with D maybe TRBD2 (5 bases). In germline, CDR1 is SGHRS, CDR2 YFSETQ. The CDR3 covers 13 residues. The entire variable domain, with the rest obtained from reference TRBV5-1 and TRBJ2-5, is as follows: KAGVTQTPRYLIKTRGQQVTLSCSPISGHRSVSWYQQTPGQGLQFLFEYFSETQRNKGNFPGRFSGRQFSNSRSEMNVSTLELGDSALYLCASSEPSSETKYFGPGTRLLVL.

This clonotype came up many times. The CDR3 bases are TGTGCCAGCAGCCGCCCTTTCGGCAGGAGTCAGTACTTC. Encoded protein: CASSRPFGRSQYF. J is TRBJ2-4 and V is TRBV7-2; D is unresolved. Trimming shortened V by 5 bases and J by 12 bases, and 17 bases separated the two germline ends. The CDR3 totals 13 residues. The V gene's germline CDR1 is SGHTA and CDR2 FQGNSA.

The table lists this clonotype with many counts. The rearrangement links TRBV29-1 to TRBJ1-2, with D hard to call. The germline V gene has CDR1 SQVTM and CDR2 ANQGSEA. Deletions cut 1 base from V and 0 bases from J, with 6 bases between. This CDR3 has 13 residues. CDR3 sequence reads: CSVEGGANYGYTF. DNA for the CDR3: TGCAGCGTTGAAGGGGGAGCTAACTATGGCTACACCTTC.

This clonotype was recorded many times. V usage is TRBV5-1 and J usage is TRBJ1-5, with a tentative D call TRBD1 (6 bases). The V gene lost 7 bases and the J gene lost 0 bases, with 17 bases spanning the gap. The germline CDR1 and CDR2 sequences are SGHRS and YFSETQ. CDR3 size: 16 residues. The CDR3 sequence is CASGLGGEYSNQPQHF. The CDR3 DNA follows: TGCGCCAGCGGCCTAGGGGGGGAATATAGCAATCAGCCCCAGCATTTT.

V gene TRBV20-1 combines with J gene TRBJ2-2; D tentatively fits TRBD1 or TRBD2 (6 bases each). V shed 5 bases and J shed 2 bases, with 12 bases lying between them. CDR3 size: 14 residues. The germline V gene has CDR1 DFQATT and CDR2 SNEGSKA (reference sequence). The CDR3 here is CSARRDTNTGELFF. In DNA form, the CDR3 reads TGCAGTGCTCGGCGGGACACAAACACCGGGGAGCTGTTTTTT.

This clonotype was seen ten or more times. The J gene is TRBJ2-7, the V gene TRBV7-2; 7 positions match TRBD2. V was pared by 6 bases and J by 5 bases, with 10 bases of the junction left unmatched. CDR3 length: 14 residues. CDR1 and CDR2 (germline): SGHTA, FQGNSA. CDR3 bases: TGTGCCAGCAGGGGGGGGTTGAACGTCGACGAGCAGTACTTC. Its translation: CASRGGLNVDEQYF.

This clonotype has only a few counts. The chain recombines TRBV5-1 with TRBJ1-1, with a weak D call TRBD1 (6 bases). The CDR3 loop spans 16 amino acids. The germline V gene encodes CDR1 SGHRS and CDR2 YFSETQ. The V gene lost 0 bases and the J gene lost 5 bases, with 17 bases spanning the gap. The CDR3 is CASSLAGTGRVTEAFF. CDR3 DNA: TGCGCCAGCAGCTTGGCGGGCACAGGGCGGGTAACTGAAGCTTTCTTT.

This clonotype has a count of ten or more. V gene TRBV6-2 or TRBV6-3 combines with J gene TRBJ1-2; weak D call: TRBD1 (5 bases). In germline, CDR1 is MNHEY, CDR2 SVGEGT. Trimming pared 7 bases from V and 4 bases from J, leaving 22 bases between. There are 16 residues in the CDR3. The CDR3 loop is CASTSFPQASAYGYTF. For the CDR3, the DNA is TGTGCCAGCACATCCTTCCCACAGGCGAGTGCCTATGGCTACACCTTC.

The rearrangement joins TRBV6-1 to TRBJ1-1, with D tentatively TRBD1 (5 bases). The V gene lost 6 bases and the J gene lost 1 base, with 15 bases spanning the gap. The V gene's germline CDR1 is MNHNS and CDR2 SASEGT. The CDR3 is made up of 15 amino acids. The CDR3 spells CASSFPFGGNTEAFF. The CDR3 region has the DNA TGTGCCAGCAGCTTTCCCTTCGGGGGGAACACTGAAGCTTTCTTT.

This clonotype was seen ten or more times. This chain uses TRBV29-1 with TRBJ2-1, with D perhaps assigned TRBD1 or TRBD2 (5 bases each). This CDR3 is built from 13 residues. The germline V gene has CDR1 SQVTM and CDR2 ANQGSEA. Trimming removed 3 bases from V and 8 bases from J, with 14 bases in between. CDR3 residues: CSVEGPRDDEQFF. The CDR3 nucleotides are TGCAGCGTTGAGGGACCACGGGACGATGAGCAGTTCTTC.

Ten or more counts support this clonotype. The chain carries TRBV14 and TRBJ1-6, with TRBD1 matching 8 bases. Trimming at V came to 4 bases and at J to 3 bases, leaving 5 bases not matched to a gene. The CDR3 has 16 residues. Per the germline V gene, CDR1 is SGHDN and CDR2 is FVKESK. The CDR3 here is CASSRDRNSYNSPLHF. The CDR3 region has the DNA TGTGCCAGCAGCCGGGACAGGAATAGCTATAATTCACCCCTCCACTTT.

This clonotype was counted ten times or more. The chain joins TRBV28 to TRBJ2-5, with 13 bases that match TRBD2. The germline V gene encodes CDR1 MDHEN and CDR2 SYDVKM. V lost 4 bases and J lost 5; bases outside the gene matches: 7. The CDR3 loop spans 16 amino acids. CDR3 nucleotide sequence: TGTGCCAGCAGTTCCCTGACTAGCGGGAGGCTGGAGACCCAGTACTTC. Protein sequence: CASSSLTSGRLETQYF. The full variable domain, in which reference TRBV28 and TRBJ2-5 provide the parts outside the CDR3, is DVKVTQSSRYLVKRTGEKVFLECVQDMDHENMFWYRQDPGLGLRLIYFSYDVKMKEKGDIPEGYSVSREKKERFSLILESASTNQTSMYLCASSSLTSGRLETQYFGPGTRLLVL.

This clonotype was found many times. The rearrangement uses TRBV5-1 and TRBJ1-3; possible D gene TRBD1, 6 bases. Trimming cost V 0 bases and J 0 bases, with 7 bases left between them. The length of the CDR3 is 15 residues. Germline V gives CDR1 SGHRS, CDR2 YFSETQ. The DNA for the CDR3 is TGCGCCAGCAGCTTGGCAGGGGACTCTGGAAACACCATATATTTT. Its translation: CASSLAGDSGNTIYF. Full variable domain (missing parts from reference TRBV5-1 and TRBJ1-3): KAGVTQTPRYLIKTRGQQVTLSCSPISGHRSVSWYQQTPGQGLQFLFEYFSETQRNKGNFPGRFSGRQFSNSRSEMNVSTLELGDSALYLCASSLAGDSGNTIYFGEGSWLTVV.

This clonotype showed up just a few times. The chain couples TRBV18 to TRBJ2-5, with D perhaps matching TRBD2 (6 bases). Germline CDR1 reads KGHSH; CDR2 reads LQKENI. The CDR3 extends over 15 amino acids. The V end was cut by 0 bases, the J end by 2 bases, with 10 bases between. The CDR3 is CASSPPGLRQETQYF. The CDR3 nucleotides are TGTGCCAGCTCACCACCGGGACTGAGACAAGAGACCCAGTACTTC.

This clonotype has at least ten counts. This chain links TRBV25-1 with TRBJ1-1; a possible D gene is TRBD1 (6 bases). The germline V and J ends were trimmed by 4 bases and 0 bases, with 9 bases remaining between them. Germline CDR1 and CDR2: MGHDK and SYGVNS. This CDR3 spans 14 amino acids. The CDR3 region is CASSVGQLNTEAFF. CDR3 in DNA: TGTGCCAGCAGTGTAGGACAGTTGAACACTGAAGCTTTCTTT. Using reference TRBV25-1 and TRBJ1-1 for the parts outside the CDR3, the full variable domain is EADIYQTPRYLVIGTGKKITLECSQTMGHDKMYWYQQDPGMELHLIHYSYGVNSTEKGDLSSESTVSRIRTEHFPLTLESARPSHTSQYLCASSVGQLNTEAFFGQGTRLTVV.

This rearrangement joins TRBV2 to TRBJ2-5, with TRBD2 matching over 8 bases. The CDR3 runs 16 residues. The V gene's germline CDR1 is SNHLY and CDR2 FYNNEI. V lost 1 base, J lost 5 bases, and 9 bases stayed unmatched. CDR3 DNA: TGTGCCAGCAGTGAAGGGGAAGTAGCGGGGCGGGAGACCCAGTACTTC. Translating gives CASSEGEVAGRETQYF.

This sequence joins TRBV6-1 and TRBJ2-7; 10 nucleotides agree with TRBD1. J gave up 2 bases and V 4 bases, and 5 bases lay outside the gene matches. The CDR3 contains 15 residues. Germline lookup yields CDR1 MNHNS and CDR2 SASEGT. The CDR3, as DNA: TGTGCCAGCAGTGTGGGACAGGGGATGACCTACGAGCAGTACTTC. This gives the protein CASSVGQGMTYEQYF.

In its sample, this clonotype was seen many times. The CDR3 is CASSTSTSSRGKEYF. For the CDR3, the DNA is TGTGCCAGCAGCACCTCTACATCGAGCAGGGGTAAGGAGTACTTC. The chain links TRBV28 to TRBJ2-7; a possible D gene is TRBD1 (6 bases). V lost 6 bases and J 11 bases, leaving 26 bases between the germline ends. CDR1 is MDHEN, CDR2 SYDVKM, per germline. The CDR3 runs 15 residues.